Listed below are T cell receptor beta chains from one sample, sequenced in a study of shared clonotypes between healthy human individuals. Measured with immunoSEQ multiplex PCR; TCRdb has only the in-frame clones, and not every one. Here the sample spans about 980,000 clones, 76% being singletons. Sequences were obtained from memory CD4+ T cells sorted from blood. The source is a man younger than 30 in good health. The CDR3 runs from the conserved cysteine through the conserved F or W. Fields, in order: V gene, D gene, J gene, clone size, CDR3 protein, CDR3 DNA. The D gene is left open where the match is weak. A row's size may be missing; if present it is once, few, many or a size class.

>TRBV28|.|TRBJ1-5|.
CVTQAGVNQPQHF
TGTGTGACTCAGGCAGGGGTTAATCAGCCCCAGCATTTT
>TRBV20-1|.|TRBJ1-1|few
CSAPGPEAFF
TGCAGTGCCCCCGGGCCCGAAGCTTTCTTT
>TRBV9|.|TRBJ2-5|.
CASSVSTGQETQYF
TGTGCCAGCAGCGTAAGTACGGGACAAGAGACCCAGTACTTC
>TRBV10-2|TRBD1|TRBJ1-1|.
CASSELGTAITEAFF
TGCGCCAGCAGTGAGCTCGGGACAGCTATAACAGAAGCTTTCTTT
>TRBV28|TRBD1|TRBJ1-5|.
CASSPTGMPQHF
TGTGCCAGCAGTCCGACAGGGATGCCCCAGCATTTT
>TRBV15|.|TRBJ1-5|.
CATSRDKARAGNQPQHF
TGTGCCACCAGCAGAGATAAGGCCAGGGCCGGGAATCAGCCCCAGCATTTT
>TRBV15|.|TRBJ2-1|.
CATSRGQYNEQFF
TGTGCCACCAGCAGAGGACAGTACAATGAGCAGTTCTTC
>TRBV5-1|TRBD2|TRBJ2-1|few
CASSLLASGYNEQFF
TGCGCCAGCAGCTTGCTCGCTAGCGGGTACAATGAGCAGTTCTTC
>TRBV5-1|.|TRBJ2-3|.
CASSRQVGGATDTQYF
TGCGCCAGCAGTCGTCAGGTGGGGGGCGCAACAGATACGCAGTATTTT
>TRBV2|.|TRBJ2-5|.
CASSGGDAETQYF
TGTGCCAGCAGTGGAGGGGATGCAGAGACCCAGTACTTC